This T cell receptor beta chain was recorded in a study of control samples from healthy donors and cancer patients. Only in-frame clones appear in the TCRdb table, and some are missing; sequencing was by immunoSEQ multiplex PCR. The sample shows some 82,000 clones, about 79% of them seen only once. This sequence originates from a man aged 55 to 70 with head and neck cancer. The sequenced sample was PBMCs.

The CDR3 DNA follows: TGTGCCAGCAGTTTTGGATCATCACCCCTCCACTTT. It yields the protein CASSFGSSPLHF. The genes are TRBV28 and TRBJ1-6; D is unresolved. Trimming left V 3 bases short and J 10 bases short, with 7 bases between. The CDR3 spans 12 residues. Germline loops: CDR1 MDHEN, CDR2 SYDVKM. Complete variable domain (other parts from reference TRBV28 and TRBJ1-6): DVKVTQSSRYLVKRTGEKVFLECVQDMDHENMFWYRQDPGLGLRLIYFSYDVKMKEKGDIPEGYSVSREKKERFSLILESASTNQTSMYLCASSFGSSPLHFGNGTRLTVT.